A selection of T cell receptor beta chains follows, all from one sample in a study of T cells in Graves' hyperthyroidism and ophthalmopathy. In TCRdb, the multiplex PCR reads were re-called with MiXCR into one record per CDR3 protein. The table lists some 600,000 distinct CDR3 sequences, approximately 13% of them singletons. The source material was blood. These receptors were collected from a young woman with Graves' hyperthyroidism that later progressed to Graves' ophthalmopathy. Each CDR3 is given with its conserved first and last residue. The order of the fields is clone size, D gene, J gene, V gene, CDR3 DNA, CDR3 protein. A D gene is named only where the DNA matches it firmly. Clone size appears in some rows only: once, few, many, or a class for an expanded clone.

clone_size: many
d_call: TRBD1
j_call: TRBJ2-5
v_call: TRBV5-1
cdr3_nt: TGTGCCAGCAGCCTTGGACAGGGTCCCGAGACCCAGTACTTC
cdr3_aa: CASSLGQGPETQYF

clone_size: -
d_call: -
j_call: TRBJ2-3
v_call: TRBV28
cdr3_nt: TGTGCCAGCAGTTTAGTTGGGGATGCGGGCACAGATACGCAGTATTTT
cdr3_aa: CASSLVGDAGTDTQYF

clone_size: many
d_call: TRBD1
j_call: TRBJ1-1
v_call: TRBV28
cdr3_nt: TGTGCCAGCAGGAGGGGGGACAGGGCGGTCACTGAAGCTTTCTTT
cdr3_aa: CASRRGDRAVTEAFF

clone_size: many
d_call: -
j_call: TRBJ2-7
v_call: TRBV28
cdr3_nt: TGTGCCAGCAGGGGCTCGGCCCGGGGAGAGCAGTACTTC
cdr3_aa: CASRGSARGEQYF

clone_size: many
d_call: -
j_call: TRBJ1-2
v_call: TRBV20-1
cdr3_nt: TGCAGTGCTAGAGTCCAGACAGCCGGCTACACCTTC
cdr3_aa: CSARVQTAGYTF

clone_size: many
d_call: TRBD2
j_call: TRBJ2-7
v_call: TRBV27
cdr3_nt: TGTGCCAGCAGTTACACAGGAGCCGGGGGGGAGCAGTACTTC
cdr3_aa: CASSYTGAGGEQYF

clone_size: many
d_call: TRBD1
j_call: TRBJ1-1
v_call: TRBV27
cdr3_nt: TGTGCCAGCAGTTCCTACAGGGGCCCGATGAACACTGAAGCTTTCTTT
cdr3_aa: CASSSYRGPMNTEAFF

clone_size: few
d_call: -
j_call: TRBJ1-5
v_call: TRBV7-8
cdr3_nt: TGTGCCAGCAGCTTAGTATTACGGGATGACAATCAGCCCCAGCATTTT
cdr3_aa: CASSLVLRDDNQPQHF

clone_size: many
d_call: -
j_call: TRBJ2-5
v_call: TRBV11-3
cdr3_nt: TGTGCCAGCAGCAAGACTGAACCCCCAAGAGGGACCCAGTACTTC
cdr3_aa: CASSKTEPPRGTQYF

clone_size: many
d_call: TRBD1
j_call: TRBJ2-5
v_call: TRBV19
cdr3_nt: TGTGCCAGTGGACAGGGGAGCGAAGAGACCCAGTACTTC
cdr3_aa: CASGQGSEETQYF

clone_size: many
d_call: -
j_call: TRBJ2-7
v_call: TRBV28
cdr3_nt: TGTGCCAGCAGTTTCCCGTTTGGGGGCCAGCGGTACGAGCAGTACTTC
cdr3_aa: CASSFPFGGQRYEQYF

clone_size: -
d_call: -
j_call: TRBJ1-2
v_call: TRBV18
cdr3_nt: TGTGCCAGCTCGCGCTCGGAGGCGCGAGGCTACACCTTC
cdr3_aa: CASSRSEARGYTF

clone_size: many
d_call: TRBD2
j_call: TRBJ2-7
v_call: TRBV29-1
cdr3_nt: TGCAGCGCGTCAACTAGCGGGAGCTACGAGCAGTACTTC
cdr3_aa: CSASTSGSYEQYF

clone_size: -
d_call: -
j_call: TRBJ1-5
v_call: TRBV4-1
cdr3_nt: TGCGCCAGCAGCCAAGTGCAGGGCGGCAATCAGCCCCAGCATTTT
cdr3_aa: CASSQVQGGNQPQHF

clone_size: -
d_call: TRBD1
j_call: TRBJ2-7
v_call: TRBV6-1
cdr3_nt: TGTGCCAGCACGCCCCTGGGGACAGGGCACGAGCAGTACTTC
cdr3_aa: CASTPLGTGHEQYF

clone_size: many
d_call: TRBD2
j_call: TRBJ2-7
v_call: TRBV10-1
cdr3_nt: TGCGCCAGCAGTGATACCGGGACTAGCGGGAGTTACGAGCAGTACTTC
cdr3_aa: CASSDTGTSGSYEQYF

clone_size: -
d_call: TRBD2
j_call: TRBJ2-3
v_call: TRBV25-1
cdr3_nt: TGTGCCAGCAGGACGCCGTGGGAGGGCCTGTTTGCAGATACGCAGTATTTT
cdr3_aa: CASRTPWEGLFADTQYF

clone_size: many
d_call: TRBD1
j_call: TRBJ2-1
v_call: TRBV12-3/TRBV12-4
cdr3_nt: TGTGCCAGCAGTAAGGGACAGGAAGACAATGAGCAGTTCTTC
cdr3_aa: CASSKGQEDNEQFF

clone_size: many
d_call: TRBD2
j_call: TRBJ2-7
v_call: TRBV5-1
cdr3_nt: TGCGCCAGCAGCTTGGCGAGCGCGGGAGGGGCCGAGCAGTACTTC
cdr3_aa: CASSLASAGGAEQYF

clone_size: many
d_call: -
j_call: TRBJ1-5
v_call: TRBV5-8
cdr3_nt: TGTGCCAGCAGCTTGAGCTATAGCAATCAGCCCCAGCATTTT
cdr3_aa: CASSLSYSNQPQHF

clone_size: many
d_call: TRBD1
j_call: TRBJ2-1
v_call: TRBV11-2
cdr3_nt: TGTGCCAGCAGCACAGACAGGGGCAATGAGCAGTTCTTC
cdr3_aa: CASSTDRGNEQFF

clone_size: few
d_call: TRBD2
j_call: TRBJ2-2
v_call: TRBV19
cdr3_nt: TGTGCCAGTAGTATATCGGGACTAGGGAACACCGGGGAGCTGTTTTTT
cdr3_aa: CASSISGLGNTGELFF

clone_size: many
d_call: -
j_call: TRBJ2-7
v_call: TRBV6-2/TRBV6-3
cdr3_nt: TGTGCCAGCAGTTACTCGACGACTGGGCAGGAAGAGCAGTACTTC
cdr3_aa: CASSYSTTGQEEQYF

clone_size: -
d_call: -
j_call: TRBJ1-1
v_call: TRBV7-9
cdr3_nt: TGTGCCAGCAGCTCGGGACCTCCGGGTGAAGCTTTCTTT
cdr3_aa: CASSSGPPGEAFF

clone_size: many
d_call: -
j_call: TRBJ2-1
v_call: TRBV30
cdr3_nt: TGTGCCTGGAGTGTAGATAGCGGATCCTACAATGAGCAGTTCTTC
cdr3_aa: CAWSVDSGSYNEQFF

clone_size: many
d_call: -
j_call: TRBJ1-2
v_call: TRBV2
cdr3_nt: TGTGCCAGCAGTAACCAAGGGGGGACCTTCTATGGCTACACCTTC
cdr3_aa: CASSNQGGTFYGYTF

clone_size: many
d_call: TRBD2
j_call: TRBJ2-3
v_call: TRBV12-3/TRBV12-4
cdr3_nt: TGTGCCAGCAGCCCGCTAGCGGAAGCAACAGATACGCAGTATTTT
cdr3_aa: CASSPLAEATDTQYF